This T cell receptor beta chain was sequenced for a study of esophageal squamous cell carcinoma under preoperative chemotherapy. The time point was: after preoperative PTX-NDP chemotherapy. Patients received paclitaxel-nedaplatin as preoperative chemotherapy before surgery. One entry per CDR3 protein, called by TCRdb with MiXCR from the PCR reads. Here the sample spans around 9,300 distinct CDR3 sequences, over 40% being singletons. Trimming cost V 6 bases and J 9 bases; bases outside gene matches: 18. Germline CDR1 is MNHNS and CDR2 is SASEGT. The CDR3 runs to 16 residues. The clonotype comes from a human donor with esophageal squamous cell carcinoma. The donor label of this sample is uncertain. The genes are TRBV6-1 and TRBJ2-5; 8 bases are a match to TRBD2. The sample was taken from a patient given preoperative chemotherapy. CDR3 sequence (DNA): TGTGCCAGCAGCCCCTCGGCTAGCGGGTTTTCGGAGGCCCAGTACTTC. It specifies CASSPSASGFSEAQYF.